These T cell receptor beta chains were read from a single sample in a study of blood T cell repertoires in COVID-19. The assay was immunoSEQ multiplex PCR, and TCRdb's table has in-frame clones only and misses some. The sample includes approximately 170,000 clones, less than 85% of them seen just once. Sample: peripheral blood. The source is a woman older than 75 with active or convalescent COVID-19. The CDR3 runs from the conserved cysteine through the conserved F or W. A D gene is named only where the DNA matches it firmly. A row's size may be missing; if present it is once, few, many or a size class.

j_call	v_call	clone_size	d_call	cdr3_nt	cdr3_aa
TRBJ1-2	TRBV28	few	.	TGTGCCATTAATGGGGGAGGAAACTATGGCTACACCTTC	CAINGGGNYGYTF
TRBJ2-3	TRBV13	.	TRBD2	TGTGCCAGCAGCACGCGGGGACTAGCGGAAAATACGCAGTATTTT	CASSTRGLAENTQYF
TRBJ1-6	TRBV9	few	.	TGTGCCAGCAGCGTAGGAGATTCACCCCTCCACTTT	CASSVGDSPLHF
TRBJ2-7	TRBV7-9	many	TRBD1	TGTGCCAGCAGCTTAATCAGGGGGATTGTCCACGAGCAGTACTTC	CASSLIRGIVHEQYF
TRBJ2-7	TRBV19	.	TRBD1	TGTGCCAGTAGTATATCGACAGGGGGCGGGTGGCACGAGCAGTACTTC	CASSISTGGGWHEQYF
TRBJ2-3	TRBV6-1	.	.	TGTGCCAGCAGTGAAAACAGGGCCCACCCAGATACGCAGTATTTT	CASSENRAHPDTQYF
TRBJ1-1	TRBV19	.	TRBD1	TGTGCCAGTAGTGTCCCTAACAGGGGGGGATTTGAAGCTTTCTTT	CASSVPNRGGFEAFF
TRBJ1-1	TRBV3-1/TRBV3-2	.	TRBD1	TGTGCCAGCAGCTTAGGACAGGGGGCGCGAGCTTTCTTT	CASSLGQGARAFF
TRBJ2-1	TRBV9	.	TRBD2	TGTGCCAGCAGCGCGGGACTAGCGGCGTACAATGAGCAGTTCTTC	CASSAGLAAYNEQFF
TRBJ1-6	TRBV21-1	.	.	TGTGCCAGCAGCAAAGAGGGAGGGACAATATGTTCACCCCTCCACTTT	CASSKEGGTICSPLHF
TRBJ2-3	TRBV18	.	TRBD2	TGTGCCAGCCGACGCGGGACTAGCGGGAGGGCCCTCCCAGATACGCAGTATTTT	CASRRGTSGRALPDTQYF
TRBJ2-3	TRBV28	once	TRBD1	TGTGCCAGCAGTTTCGGGACAGGGGTGACAGATACGCAGTATTTT	CASSFGTGVTDTQYF
TRBJ2-1	TRBV9	few	TRBD2	TGTGCCAGCAGCGTCTCAGGGACTAGCTCCTACAATGAGCAGTTCTTC	CASSVSGTSSYNEQFF
TRBJ1-5	TRBV21-1	.	.	TGTGCCAGCAGCACTTCAGGGGTTCATGCGGGTCAGCCCCAGCATTTT	CASSTSGVHAGQPQHF
TRBJ1-2	TRBV6-5	.	TRBD1	TGTGCCAGCAGCCTTACAGGGGTAGTAGCCTATGGCTACACCTTC	CASSLTGVVAYGYTF
TRBJ2-7	TRBV12-3/TRBV12-4	.	.	TGTGCCAGCAGTTTAGGTCGGGAGCAGTACTTC	CASSLGREQYF
TRBJ2-1	TRBV28	.	.	TGTGCCAGCAGTTTGTTCGATGAGCAGTTCTTC	CASSLFDEQFF
TRBJ2-7	TRBV6-5	.	.	TGTGCCAGCAGTTACTCGGGGGGGGCCACCTACGAGCAGTACTTC	CASSYSGGATYEQYF
TRBJ1-4	TRBV19	.	TRBD1	TGTGCCACCTCCCACCTAAACAGGGGGTACGAAAAACTGTTTTTT	CATSHLNRGYEKLFF
TRBJ1-3	TRBV18	.	.	TGTGCCAGCTCACCAGCGGGGGCTTACACCCGCTCTGGAAACACCATATATTTT	CASSPAGAYTRSGNTIYF
TRBJ2-7	TRBV12-3/TRBV12-4	.	.	TGTGCCAGCAGTGTCCGGGACACGGGCGAGCAGTACTTC	CASSVRDTGEQYF
TRBJ2-1	TRBV5-1	.	TRBD2	TGCGCCAGCAGGCCCGGGACTAGCGGATCCCAAGAGCAGTTCTTC	CASRPGTSGSQEQFF
TRBJ2-5	TRBV6-6	.	TRBD2	TGTGCCAGCAGTTATGTTAGCGGGCAAGAGACCCAGTACTTC	CASSYVSGQETQYF
TRBJ2-3	TRBV3-1/TRBV3-2	.	TRBD2	TGTGCCAGCAGTCCTATGAGCGGGACGGATACGCAGTATTTT	CASSPMSGTDTQYF
TRBJ1-1	TRBV29-1	.	TRBD1	TGCAGCGCAGGACAGGGAGAGAACACTGAAGCTTTCTTT	CSAGQGENTEAFF
TRBJ2-7	TRBV6-5	.	TRBD1	TGTGCCAGCAACCGGGACAGGGACTCCTACGAGCAGTACTTC	CASNRDRDSYEQYF
TRBJ2-1	TRBV7-9	.	TRBD2	TGTGCCAGCAGCGTATCGCCTAGGCTAGCGGGAGCAGGTGAGCAGTTCTTC	CASSVSPRLAGAGEQFF
TRBJ2-7	TRBV27	.	.	TGTGCCAGCAGTTTATCAGGGGATAGCTCCTACGAGCAGTACTTC	CASSLSGDSSYEQYF
TRBJ1-2	TRBV20-1	.	.	TGCAGTGCTAGTTGGCGGGGGGGCCATGGCTACACCTTC	CSASWRGGHGYTF
TRBJ1-1	TRBV29-1	.	TRBD1	TGCAGCGTTGAGAGCACCAGGGGGCCGAACACTGAAGCTTTCTTT	CSVESTRGPNTEAFF
TRBJ2-7	TRBV7-2	once	TRBD1	TGTGCCACTCAACCCCCCGGGACAGGGACCAACGAGCAGTACTTC	CATQPPGTGTNEQYF
TRBJ1-2	TRBV30	.	.	TGTGCCCTATATAACAGGGCTAGTGGTGGCTACACCTTC	CALYNRASGGYTF
TRBJ2-1	TRBV5-1	once	.	TGCGCCAGCAGCCAAACGACAGACCTCAATGAGCAGTTCTTC	CASSQTTDLNEQFF
TRBJ2-7	TRBV6-1	.	.	TGTGCCAGCAGTGAACAGTCAGGACAACCCTACGAGCAGTACTTC	CASSEQSGQPYEQYF
TRBJ1-2	TRBV24-1	.	.	TGTGCCACCAGTGACTCCTTCGCGACAGCTAACTATGGCTACACCTTC	CATSDSFATANYGYTF
TRBJ1-1	TRBV27	.	.	TGTGCCAGCGGGGGAGGACAGAACACTGAAGCTTTCTTT	CASGGGQNTEAFF
TRBJ2-7	TRBV2	.	.	TGTGCCAGTATAGCGTCTCAGGCGGGCGAGCAGTACTTC	CASIASQAGEQYF